This TCR beta chain was observed in a study of cytomegalovirus exposure and HLA in healthy donors. V lost 3 bases, J lost 0 bases, and 9 bases lay in between. The CDR3 consists of 14 residues. Germline CDR1 and CDR2: MDHEN and SYDVKM. About this clone itself: What it binds is unknown.

In the PCR, 60 Vbeta and 13 Jbeta primers were used. Profiling relied on immunoSEQ multiplex PCR, and the TCRdb table lists in-frame clones only, not all of them. Among approximately 100,000 clones listed, about 89% were seen once. At the time of sampling, donors were nominally healthy, though unrecorded immune exposures were likely. Study-level findings and limits: Evidence from a later analysis indicated that most CMV-associated TCR beta chains looked HLA-restricted. Analyzed later, association rates of TCRs varied across HLA loci, with DRB1 most and HLA-C fewest. Sequences of the TCR beta chain were said to predict the HLA-A and HLA-B alleles of most subjects accurately.

The chain has TRBV28 and TRBJ2-7; D possibly corresponds to TRBD1 (5 bases). The sequence was collected from a man aged 30 to 39 in good health and CMV-seropositive. The sequenced material came from PBMCs. As DNA, the CDR3 is TGTGCCAGCAGTTTGACAGCCGCCTCCTACGAGCAGTACTTC. This codes for CASSLTAASYEQYF.